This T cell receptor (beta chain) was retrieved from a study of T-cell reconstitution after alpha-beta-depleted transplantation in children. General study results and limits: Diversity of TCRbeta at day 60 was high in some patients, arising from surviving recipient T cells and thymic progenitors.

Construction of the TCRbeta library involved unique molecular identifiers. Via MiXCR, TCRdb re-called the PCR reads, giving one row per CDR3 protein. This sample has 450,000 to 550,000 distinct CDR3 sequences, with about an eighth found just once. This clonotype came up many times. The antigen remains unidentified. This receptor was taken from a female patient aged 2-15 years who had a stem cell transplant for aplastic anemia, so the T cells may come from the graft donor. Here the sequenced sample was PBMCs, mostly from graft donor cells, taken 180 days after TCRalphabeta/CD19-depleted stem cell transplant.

Here the CDR3 DNA reads TGTGCCTCGAACTCGGGACAGGGAGCCTACGAGCAGTACTTC. It specifies CASNSGQGAYEQYF. J is TRBJ2-7 and V is TRBV7-2; TRBD1 matches at 9 bases. Germline CDR1 is SGHTA and CDR2 is FQGNSA. V gave up 11 bases and J gave up 2 bases; unmatched junction bases: 10. This CDR3 region has 14 residues. Looking up the rest from reference TRBV7-2 and TRBJ2-7 gives the full variable domain: GAGVSQSPSNKVTEKGKDVELRCDPISGHTALYWYRQSLGQGLEFLIYFQGNSAPDKSGLPSDRFSAERTGGSVSTLTIQRTQQEDSAVYLCASNSGQGAYEQYFGPGTRLTVT.